The 3 T cell receptor beta chains given below trace back to one sample, sequenced in a study of beta chain features in type 1 diabetes (dated by TCRdb to the late 2010s). Libraries were prepared through the immunoSEQ multiplex PCR assay. The High Capacity cDNA Reverse Transcription Kit was used to reverse transcribe all of the isolated RNA, meaning that expressed TCRB transcripts were what got sequenced. The table was pulled from immuneACCESS by TCRdb, which kept in-frame rearrangements only. Such tables lose some clones; where checked, under half of the loss comes from unresolved V genes, and the rest has no known cause. The sample has several thousand clones on record, 78% of them singletons. The ten largest clonotypes hold 1.3% to 1.5% of the sample. The sample consisted of Tregs from blood. This specimen's cell subset or site label, per the study, means: regulatory CD4+ T cells. The receptors shown here come from a woman aged 18-29 years in good health.

The gene calls are TRBV30 and TRBJ2-7; D might be TRBD1 (6 bases). This CDR3 has 11 amino acids. Trimming took 8 bases from V and 1 from J, leaving 9 bases between them. CDR1 is GTSNPN and CDR2 is SVGIG in the germline V gene (reference sequence). The CDR3 region has the DNA TGTGCCGGAGACAGGTCCTACGAGCAGTACTTC. It specifies CAGDRSYEQYF.

V usage is TRBV5-1 and J usage is TRBJ1-6; D not certain. This CDR3 has 17 amino acids. Trimming removed 4 bases from V and 0 bases from J, with 14 bases in between. Germline CDR1 reads SGHRS; CDR2 reads YFSETQ. The CDR3 loop reads CASSLELVSSYNSPLHF. The CDR3 DNA is TGCGCCAGCAGCCTAGAGCTCGTGAGCTCCTATAATTCACCCCTCCACTTT.

The chain recombines TRBV15 with TRBJ1-1, with 7 bases matching TRBD1. The CDR3 spans 15 residues. V was pared by 7 bases and J by 4 bases, with 12 bases of the junction left unmatched. Germline assignment: CDR1 LNHNV and CDR2 YYDKDF (reference sequence). CDR3 bases: TGTGCCACCACCCTAAGGGGGCAGGGTGGCACTGAAGCTTTCTTT. Amino acid sequence: CATTLRGQGGTEAFF. Variable domain in full (rest from reference TRBV15 and TRBJ1-1): DAMVIQNPRYQVTQFGKPVTLSCSQTLNHNVMYWYQQKSSQAPKLLFHYYDKDFNNEADTPDNFQSRRPNTSFCFLDIRSPGLGDTAMYLCATTLRGQGGTEAFFGQGTRLTVV.